One sample yielded the 30 T cell receptor beta chains listed below, sequenced in a study of T cells after yellow fever vaccination. TCRdb reanalysed the 5' RACE reads using MiXCR and keeps one entry per CDR3 protein. The table includes 600,000 to 750,000 distinct CDR3 sequences, more than 9% detected once. Sequences were derived from PBMCs, sampled on the day of the yellow fever booster vaccination. These receptors originate from a man aged 25 to 40 who received the YFV17D yellow fever vaccine.

The chain uses TRBV20-1 and TRBJ2-1, with D unresolved. With 3 bases removed from V and 4 bases from J, the gap between germline ends came to 10 bases. The germline gives CDR1 DFQATT, CDR2 SNEGSKA (reference sequence). The CDR3 spans 13 residues. CDR3 DNA sequence: TGCAGTGCTAGTATACTGGCTTACAATGAGCAGTTCTTC. It is translated as CSASILAYNEQFF.

The J gene is TRBJ2-7, the V gene TRBV5-6; the D gene is possibly TRBD2 (6 bases). The V gene lost 4 bases and the J gene lost 11 bases, with 19 bases spanning the gap. Germline CDR1 reads SGHDT; CDR2 reads YYEEEE. The CDR3 consists of 13 residues. CDR3 region: CASSPAGRQEEYF. Written as DNA, the CDR3 is TGTGCCAGCAGCCCCGCGGGACGGCAAGAGGAGTACTTC. Together with reference TRBV5-6 and TRBJ2-7, the CDR3 gives the full variable domain: DAGVTQSPTHLIKTRGQQVTLRCSPKSGHDTVSWYQQALGQGPQFIFQYYEEEERQRGNFPDRFSGHQFPNYSSELNVNALLLGDSALYLCASSPAGRQEEYFGPGTRLTVT.

The rearrangement joins TRBV20-1 to TRBJ1-2, with TRBD1 identical over 7 bases. The CDR3 covers 15 residues. The V segment lost 2 bases and the J segment 2 bases; nucleotides outside the gene matches: 8. CDR1 and CDR2 from the germline V gene are DFQATT and SNEGSKA (reference sequence). The CDR3 DNA follows: TGCAGTGCTAGACATCAGGACAGGTTCAACTATGGCTACACCTTC. It translates to CSARHQDRFNYGYTF.

The table lists this clonotype with a few counts. V and J are TRBV27 and TRBJ2-3, with TRBD2 identical over 10 bases. With V trimmed by 10 bases and J by 2 bases, 9 bases remained unmatched. There are 15 residues in the CDR3. CDR1 is MNHEY and CDR2 is SMNVEV in the germline V gene (reference sequence). CDR3 amino acids: CATLSTSGYTDTQYF. In nucleotides, the CDR3 is TGTGCCACCCTCTCGACTAGCGGGTACACAGATACGCAGTATTTT.

Many counts were recorded for this clonotype. V gene TRBV7-2 combines with J gene TRBJ2-1, with D perhaps TRBD2 (6 bases). With 1 base removed from V and 6 bases from J, the gap between germline ends came to 16 bases. Germline CDR1 reads SGHTA; CDR2 reads FQGNSA. The CDR3 extends over 16 amino acids. The CDR3 DNA sequence: TGTGCCAGCAGCTTAGGGGCCGGGAGAACCTCCAATGAGCAGTTCTTC. Residues: CASSLGAGRTSNEQFF. Full variable domain (missing parts from reference TRBV7-2 and TRBJ2-1): GAGVSQSPSNKVTEKGKDVELRCDPISGHTALYWYRQSLGQGLEFLIYFQGNSAPDKSGLPSDRFSAERTGGSVSTLTIQRTQQEDSAVYLCASSLGAGRTSNEQFFGPGTRLTVL.

This clonotype was recorded a few times. The chain combines TRBV25-1 with TRBJ2-5, with D possibly matching TRBD1 (6 bases). Trimming pared 3 bases from V and 5 bases from J, leaving 16 bases between. The CDR3 runs to 15 residues. The germline V gene encodes CDR1 MGHDK and CDR2 SYGVNS. CDR3 nucleotides: TGTGCCAGCAGTGAGTCAGGGGCCGTTTTGGAGACCCAGTACTTC. Translating gives CASSESGAVLETQYF.

This clonotype has more than one count but fewer than ten. The chain combines TRBV5-1 with TRBJ2-7; the D gene is possibly TRBD1 (5 bases). Germline loops: CDR1 SGHRS, CDR2 YFSETQ. The CDR3 runs to 14 residues. V shed 0 bases and J shed 6 bases, with 13 bases lying between them. The chain's CDR3 is CASSLAAGRSEQYF. As DNA, the CDR3 is TGCGCCAGCAGCTTGGCCGCAGGGCGATCCGAGCAGTACTTC.

This clonotype was detected a few times. This sequence joins TRBV30 and TRBJ2-6; D is unclear. The germline V gene has CDR1 GTSNPN and CDR2 SVGIG (reference sequence). Trimming took 0 bases from V and 3 from J, leaving 3 bases between them. The CDR3 totals 13 residues. CDR3 loop: CAWSVRGANVLTF. The CDR3 DNA sequence: TGTGCCTGGAGTGTTCGTGGGGCCAACGTCCTGACTTTC.

The chain recombines TRBV9 with TRBJ2-1; 10 positions agree with TRBD2. Germline assignment: CDR1 SGDLS and CDR2 YYNGEE. The CDR3 consists of 16 residues. V lost 0 bases to trimming and J lost 6 bases; unmatched junction nucleotides: 6. CDR3 DNA: TGTGCCAGCAGCGTAGGGATAGCGGGAGGTGGCAATGAGCAGTTCTTC. It yields the protein CASSVGIAGGGNEQFF. Drawing the rest from reference TRBV9 and TRBJ2-1, the complete variable domain is DSGVTQTPKHLITATGQRVTLRCSPRSGDLSVYWYQQSLDQGLQFLIQYYNGEERAKGNILERFSAQQFPDLHSELNLSSLELGDSALYFCASSVGIAGGGNEQFFGPGTRLTVL.

The J gene is TRBJ2-1, the V gene TRBV7-2; D perhaps matches TRBD2 (5 bases). The CDR3 runs to 15 residues. Trimming cost V 6 bases and J 7 bases, with 19 bases left between them. Germline lookup yields CDR1 SGHTA and CDR2 FQGNSA. This CDR3 is CASRERAVPTNEQFF. The CDR3 coding sequence is TGTGCCAGCAGGGAGAGGGCTGTCCCTACGAATGAGCAGTTCTTC.

The DNA for the CDR3 is TGTGCCAGCGGCCTGTATGGGGAAAAACTGTTTTTT. Translating gives CASGLYGEKLFF. This sequence joins TRBV6-5 and TRBJ1-4; D not certain. Trimming stripped 8 bases from V and 8 bases from J, with 12 bases between. Germline V CDR1 and CDR2: MNHEY, SVGAGI. The CDR3 length is 12 residues.

V gene TRBV14 combines with J gene TRBJ2-7, with D tentatively TRBD1 (6 bases). The V and J ends lost 0 bases and 4 bases respectively, with 16 bases between them. The CDR3 covers 16 residues. CDR1 and CDR2 from the germline V gene are SGHDN and FVKESK. In DNA form, the CDR3 reads TGTGCCAGCAGCCAAGACGTGGGGACACTTAGATACGAGCAGTACTTC. Amino acid sequence: CASSQDVGTLRYEQYF.

This clonotype was seen at least ten times. This chain uses TRBV5-1 with TRBJ2-1; 11 bases fit TRBD2. J was trimmed by 9 bases and V by 4 bases; bases with no gene match: 12. This CDR3 contains 16 residues. Germline-derived CDR1 and CDR2 are SGHRS and YFSETQ. The DNA for the CDR3 is TGCGCCAGCAGCCAAAAGACTAGCGGGATAAGGGGTGAGCAGTTCTTC. Amino acids: CASSQKTSGIRGEQFF.

This clonotype came up a few times. The chain recombines TRBV5-6 with TRBJ2-2, with a tentative D call TRBD1 (6 bases). The V end lost 2 bases, the J end lost 7 bases, and 15 bases lay between the germline ends. The CDR3 covers 15 residues. CDR1 and CDR2 (germline): SGHDT, YYEEEE. The CDR3 DNA reads as TGTGCCAGCAGCTTAACCGGGACAATCCTCGGGGAGCTGTTTTTT. Translating gives CASSLTGTILGELFF.

This sequence joins TRBV5-1 and TRBJ2-5, with 7 bases that match TRBD2. Germline V gene sequence: CDR1 SGHRS, CDR2 YFSETQ. This CDR3 has 13 amino acids. V was clipped by 3 bases and J by 2 bases; unmatched bases: 1. This chain's CDR3 is CASSWEGQETQYF. The CDR3 DNA sequence: TGCGCCAGCAGCTGGGAGGGGCAAGAGACCCAGTACTTC.

This clonotype showed up just a few times. V usage is TRBV19 and J usage is TRBJ2-1; D remains unclear. The length of the CDR3 is 14 residues. The germline V gene has CDR1 LNHDA and CDR2 SQIVND (reference sequence). V shed 7 bases and J shed 0 bases, with 10 bases lying between them. The CDR3 region is CASTSLSSYNEQFF. The CDR3 region has the DNA TGTGCCAGTACTTCCTTGAGCTCCTACAATGAGCAGTTCTTC. Full variable domain (missing parts from reference TRBV19 and TRBJ2-1): DGGITQSPKYLFRKEGQNVTLSCEQNLNHDAMYWYRQDPGQGLRLIYYSQIVNDFQKGDIAEGYSVSREKKESFPLTVTSAQKNPTAFYLCASTSLSSYNEQFFGPGTRLTVL.

The chain carries TRBV18 and TRBJ1-6; the D gene is possibly TRBD1 (5 bases). V lost 3 bases and J 7 bases, leaving 13 bases between the germline ends. CDR1 and CDR2 (germline): KGHSH, LQKENI. This CDR3 spans 15 amino acids. In nucleotides, the CDR3 is TGTGCCAGCTCACCGATGGGCGGACAAAATTCACCCCTCCACTTT. This sequence encodes CASSPMGGQNSPLHF. The full variable domain, with the rest looked up from reference TRBV18 and TRBJ1-6, is NAGVMQNPRHLVRRRGQEARLRCSPMKGHSHVYWYRQLPEEGLKFMVYLQKENIIDESGMPKERFSAEFPKEGPSILRIQQVVRGDSAAYFCASSPMGGQNSPLHFGNGTRLTVT.

The V and J genes are TRBV7-9 and TRBJ1-2; 10 bases map to TRBD1. CDR3 length: 15 amino acids. V shed 3 bases and J 4 bases; nucleotides not matched to a gene: 5. Germline lookup yields CDR1 SEHNR and CDR2 FQNEAQ (reference sequence). The CDR3 loop reads CASSFPTGGSYGYTF. CDR3 bases: TGTGCCAGCAGCTTCCCGACAGGGGGCTCCTATGGCTACACCTTC.

Only a few counts were recorded for this clonotype. The J gene is TRBJ2-1, the V gene TRBV4-1, with D uncertain. This CDR3 spans 13 amino acids. Germline V CDR1 and CDR2: MGHRA, YSYEKL. V was shortened by 2 bases and J by 11 bases, with 13 bases between the two germline ends. CDR3 DNA: TGCGCCAGCAGCCAATTGCAACAATCGAAGCAGTTCTTC. It specifies CASSQLQQSKQFF.

Details on this clonotype: The junction differs from germline at one of its ends, possibly a read error. The chain links TRBV20-1 to TRBJ2-3; TRBD2 matches at 11 bases. In germline, CDR1 is DFQATT, CDR2 SNEGSKA (reference sequence). This CDR3 region has 20 residues. CDR3 nucleotide sequence: TGCAGTGCTAGAGGCTCCGGTGTAGCGGGAGGGCCCTCTGGCACAGATACGCCGTATTTT. Translated, it gives CSARGSGVAGGPSGTDTPYF.

This clonotype showed up just a few times. The chain has TRBV7-9 and TRBJ2-7; perhaps TRBD1 as D (5 bases). Germline V gene sequence: CDR1 SEHNR, CDR2 FQNEAQ (reference sequence). This CDR3 spans 13 amino acids. Trimming pared 10 bases from V and 7 bases from J, leaving 20 bases between. CDR3 residues: CATMRQGFSEQYF. The CDR3 DNA follows: TGTGCCACCATGAGGCAGGGCTTTTCGGAGCAGTACTTC.

This clonotype was found many times. V gene TRBV7-2 combines with J gene TRBJ2-3, with 8 bases fitting TRBD2. The CDR3 has 16 residues. Germline lookup yields CDR1 SGHTA and CDR2 FQGNSA. With 4 bases clipped from V and 6 bases from J, the junction kept 12 bases outside the gene matches. CDR3 region: CASSWVLAGGADTQYF. CDR3 DNA: TGTGCCAGCAGCTGGGTCCTGGCGGGAGGAGCGGATACGCAGTATTTT. Filled out from reference TRBV7-2 and TRBJ2-3, the complete variable domain reads GAGVSQSPSNKVTEKGKDVELRCDPISGHTALYWYRQSLGQGLEFLIYFQGNSAPDKSGLPSDRFSAERTGGSVSTLTIQRTQQEDSAVYLCASSWVLAGGADTQYFGPGTRLTVL.

The V call is TRBV6-1, the J call TRBJ2-3; possible D gene TRBD1, 5 bases. Germline V gives CDR1 MNHNS, CDR2 SASEGT. V lost 6 bases to trimming and J lost 0 bases, with 13 bases between them. The CDR3 contains 15 residues. The CDR3 region has the DNA TGTGCCAGCAGAGAGACAGTCACTAGCACAGATACGCAGTATTTT. Translation gives CASRETVTSTDTQYF.

The chain couples TRBV20-1 to TRBJ2-6; TRBD1 matches 7 bases. Germline-derived CDR1 and CDR2 are DFQATT and SNEGSKA (reference sequence). CDR3 length equals 19 residues. Trimming removed 3 bases from V and 0 bases from J; junction bases left unmatched: 14. The CDR3 coding sequence is TGCAGTGCTAGCCCACCCCCAGGGACAGTTTTCTCTGGGGCCAACGTCCTGACTTTC. Its translation: CSASPPPGTVFSGANVLTF.

In its sample, this clonotype was seen many times. V gene TRBV7-2 combines with J gene TRBJ2-1, with 11 bases fitting TRBD2. The V gene's germline CDR1 is SGHTA and CDR2 FQGNSA. V lost 2 bases, J lost 0 bases, and 0 bases stayed unmatched. The CDR3 sequence is 16 residues long. This CDR3 is CASSLLAGGSYNEQFF. The CDR3 region has the DNA TGTGCCAGCAGCTTACTAGCGGGAGGCTCCTACAATGAGCAGTTCTTC.

This clonotype was seen a handful of times. The V call is TRBV7-2, the J call TRBJ2-7; 9 nucleotides match TRBD1. J gave up 7 bases and V 1 base, and 11 bases lay outside the gene matches. The CDR3 runs to 16 residues. CDR1 and CDR2 from the germline V gene are SGHTA and FQGNSA. CDR3 DNA: TGTGCCAGCAGCTTAGATGGGACGGGACAGGGCCGGGAGCAGTACTTC. This encodes CASSLDGTGQGREQYF.

This clonotype has only a few counts. The rearrangement links TRBV5-6 to TRBJ2-1; D might be TRBD2 (5 bases). Germline V gene sequence: CDR1 SGHDT, CDR2 YYEEEE. V dropped 3 bases and J dropped 6 bases, with 16 bases sitting between them. The CDR3 is 15 amino acids. The CDR3 is CASSWRTPVPNEQFF. The CDR3, as DNA: TGTGCCAGCAGCTGGAGGACGCCTGTGCCCAATGAGCAGTTCTTC.

This clonotype was seen only a few times. The genes are TRBV10-2 and TRBJ2-1, with D maybe TRBD1 (6 bases). The germline gives CDR1 WSHSY, CDR2 SAAADI. V was clipped by 6 bases and J by 7 bases, with 10 bases between them. The CDR3 is 12 amino acids. CDR3 bases: TGCGCCAGCAGACAAGACAGGAATGAGCAGTTCTTC. It translates to CASRQDRNEQFF.

This clonotype was picked up a small number of times. The V gene is TRBV7-9, the J gene TRBJ1-6; 9 nucleotides agree with TRBD1. The CDR3 totals 13 residues. In germline, CDR1 is SEHNR, CDR2 FQNEAQ (reference sequence). Losses at the gene ends were 4 bases for V and 8 bases for J; bases not matched to a gene: 0. The CDR3 here is CASSWTGDSPLHF. DNA for the CDR3: TGTGCCAGCAGCTGGACAGGGGATTCACCCCTCCACTTT. Combining the CDR3 with reference TRBV7-9 and TRBJ1-6 gives the whole variable domain DTGVSQNPRHKITKRGQNVTFRCDPISEHNRLYWYRQTLGQGPEFLTYFQNEAQLEKSRLLSDRFSAERPKGSFSTLEIQRTEQGDSAMYLCASSWTGDSPLHFGNGTRLTVT.

V and J are TRBV6-2 or TRBV6-3 and TRBJ2-7; the match to TRBD2 covers 11 bases. CDR3 length: 15 amino acids. With 7 bases clipped from V and 1 base from J, the junction kept 6 bases outside the gene matches. Germline lookup yields CDR1 MNHEY and CDR2 SVGEGT. This CDR3 is CASTRLAGNSYEQYF. For the CDR3, the DNA is TGTGCCAGCACAAGACTAGCGGGAAATTCCTACGAGCAGTACTTC.